Each of the 28 T cell receptor beta chains below was sequenced from the same sample in a study of CD8+ T cells in alopecia areata. Extracted RNA was reverse transcribed, and the resulting cDNA served as sequencing template. Measured with immunoSEQ multiplex PCR; TCRdb has only the in-frame clones, and not every one. The table records approximately 180,000 clones, more than 50% of them present only once. Noted treatment: oral pan-JAK inhibitor, 5-10 mg twice daily. The sequencing used CD4+ T cells sorted from blood, collected at week 24, from a patient treated with tofacitinib. The receptors come from a human donor with alopecia areata.

The chain combines TRBV19 with TRBJ2-1, with 9 bases that match TRBD1. Trimming removed 1 base from V and 9 bases from J; junction bases left unmatched: 10. Germline V gene lookup returns CDR1 LNHDA and CDR2 SQIVND (reference sequence). The CDR3 is made up of 16 amino acids. The CDR3 loop is CASSIVGQGKLGEQFF. DNA for the CDR3: TGTGCCAGTAGTATAGTCGGACAGGGGAAGTTGGGTGAGCAGTTCTTC.

The chain couples TRBV25-1 to TRBJ1-4; no reliable D call. Germline V gene sequence: CDR1 MGHDK, CDR2 SYGVNS. The CDR3 runs 13 residues. Trimming removed 7 bases at V and 0 bases at J, with 6 bases between. The CDR3 spells CASTPATNEKLFF. In nucleotides, the CDR3 is TGTGCCAGCACCCCCGCAACTAATGAAAAACTGTTTTTT.

The chain recombines TRBV7-2 with TRBJ2-2, with D possibly TRBD2 on 5 matching bases. The CDR3 contains 14 residues. Trimming pared 3 bases from V and 7 bases from J, leaving 12 bases between. Germline CDR1 reads SGHTA; CDR2 reads FQGNSA. The CDR3 reads CASSFRGGNGELFF. DNA for the CDR3: TGTGCCAGCAGCTTCCGGGGTGGTAACGGGGAGCTGTTTTTT.

This clone came up a few times. The gene calls are TRBV5-4 and TRBJ2-7; 7 nucleotides agree with TRBD2. With 0 bases clipped from V and 3 bases from J, the junction kept 6 bases outside the gene matches. CDR3 length: 15 amino acids. CDR1 and CDR2 from the germline V gene are SGHNT and YYREEE (reference sequence). CDR3 DNA sequence: TGTGCCAGCAGCTTGGGGGACTACAGGAGCTACGAGCAGTACTTC. This sequence encodes CASSLGDYRSYEQYF.

This chain joins TRBV10-3 and TRBJ1-2; possibly TRBD1 for D (6 bases). Germline CDR1 is ENHRY and CDR2 is SYGVKD. With 6 bases removed from V and 8 bases from J, the gap between germline ends came to 10 bases. The CDR3 length is 11 residues. CDR3 coding DNA: TGTGCCATCAGCAGGGGAGGCGGCTACACCTTC. Amino acids: CAISRGGGYTF.

CDR3 amino acids: CSVVLGGLSTDTQYF. CDR3 DNA: TGCAGCGTTGTTTTGGGGGGCCTAAGCACAGATACGCAGTATTTT. The rearrangement uses TRBV29-1 and TRBJ2-3; D possibly matches TRBD1 or TRBD2 (6 bases each). The CDR3 length is 15 residues. V was trimmed by 4 bases and J by 0 bases, leaving 14 bases between them. Germline CDR1 reads SQVTM; CDR2 reads ANQGSEA.

The chain is built from TRBV9 and TRBJ1-2, with D possibly TRBD1 on 5 matching bases. V lost 0 bases, J lost 4 bases, and 13 bases lay in between. The CDR3 is 15 amino acids. Germline V gene data show CDR1 as SGDLS and CDR2 as YYNGEE. CDR3 amino acids: CASSVEGPASYGYTF. In nucleotides, the CDR3 is TGTGCCAGCAGCGTAGAGGGGCCAGCCTCCTATGGCTACACCTTC.

This clone came up a few times. J is TRBJ1-5 and V is TRBV6-6; D possibly corresponds to TRBD1 (5 bases). Trimming shortened V by 4 bases and J by 7 bases, and 14 bases separated the two germline ends. CDR3 length equals 14 residues. From germline, CDR1 is MNHNY and CDR2 SVGAGI (reference sequence). CDR3 in DNA: TGTGCCAGCAGTTGGCTCAAGGGGCACCAGCCCCAGCATTTT. Amino acids: CASSWLKGHQPQHF.

This chain links TRBV27 with TRBJ1-2; no firm D call. Germline CDR1 and CDR2: MNHEY and SMNVEV (reference sequence). Trimming took off 4 bases at V and 7 bases at J, with 10 bases between the two ends. This CDR3 has 12 residues. CDR3 sequence (DNA): TGTGCCAGCAGTTCTGACTTGGGTGGCTACACCTTC. The encoded protein is CASSSDLGGYTF.

V usage is TRBV18 and J usage is TRBJ1-1, with no clear D. The germline CDR1 and CDR2 sequences are KGHSH and LQKENI. The CDR3 is made up of 11 amino acids. V dropped 8 bases and J dropped 2 bases, with 6 bases sitting between them. The CDR3 DNA reads TGTGCCAGCCTACTCAACACTGAAGCTTTCTTT. This encodes CASLLNTEAFF.

The chain links TRBV30 to TRBJ2-1, with 10 bases identical to TRBD2. After removal of 0 bases from V and 6 bases from J, the junction contained 2 bases not matched to a gene. The CDR3 has 14 amino acids. Germline V gene sequence: CDR1 GTSNPN, CDR2 SVGIG (reference sequence). The CDR3 DNA reads as TGTGCCTGGAGTGTAGCGGGGGGGCGCAATGAGCAGTTCTTC. It codes for CAWSVAGGRNEQFF.

V and J are TRBV4-2 and TRBJ1-1, with D unclear. Between the trimmed V and J ends, which lost 1 base and 1 base, there was a span of 10 bases. CDR1 and CDR2 (germline): LGHNA, YNFKEQ. This CDR3 spans 15 amino acids. The CDR3 bases are TGTGCCAGCAGCCAAGTAGGTTCCGAGAACACTGAAGCTTTCTTT. This sequence encodes CASSQVGSENTEAFF.

The rearrangement joins TRBV7-2 to TRBJ1-6, with a weak D call TRBD1 (5 bases). This CDR3 is built from 14 residues. V lost 6 bases and J lost 2, with 8 bases in between. Per the germline V gene, CDR1 is SGHTA and CDR2 is FQGNSA. CDR3 coding DNA: TGTGCCAGCAGAGGGGCGACCTATAATTCACCCCTCCACTTT. Translating it yields CASRGATYNSPLHF.

The CDR3 region is CAWTGRDTQYF. Written as DNA, the CDR3 is TGTGCCTGGACTGGGAGGGATACGCAGTATTTT. The chain joins TRBV30 to TRBJ2-3; a weak D match, TRBD2 (6 bases). V lost 4 bases and J lost 6, with 8 bases in between. CDR1 GTSNPN and CDR2 SVGIG come from the germline V gene (reference sequence). The CDR3 consists of 11 residues.

This chain uses TRBV28 with TRBJ1-2; D ambiguous. This CDR3 has 14 residues. V was shortened by 2 bases and J by 4 bases, with 11 bases between the two germline ends. Germline V gives CDR1 MDHEN, CDR2 SYDVKM. The CDR3 protein is CASSLTLQTYGYTF. The CDR3 nucleotides are TGTGCCAGCAGTTTAACCTTACAGACCTATGGCTACACCTTC.

This chain uses TRBV29-1 with TRBJ2-3; D is undetermined. The CDR3 length is 13 residues. From germline, CDR1 is SQVTM and CDR2 ANQGSEA. The ends were cut back, 1 base at V and 4 bases at J, with 9 bases in the middle. CDR3 amino acids: CSVEVASPDTQYF. Written as DNA, the CDR3 is TGCAGCGTTGAAGTAGCCAGCCCAGATACGCAGTATTTT.

The chain uses TRBV6-5 and TRBJ1-5, with D possibly TRBD1 on 5 matching bases. Looked up from germline, CDR1 is MNHEY and CDR2 is SVGAGI. Trimming pared 6 bases from V and 5 bases from J, leaving 17 bases between. The CDR3 covers 15 residues. The CDR3 loop is CASSLTGTGDQPQHF. The CDR3, as DNA: TGTGCCAGCAGCTTGACCGGGACCGGAGATCAGCCCCAGCATTTT.

This clone was recorded a few times. The chain is built from TRBV28 and TRBJ1-4, with 8 bases aligning to TRBD1. Trimming removed 4 bases from V and 4 bases from J; junction bases left unmatched: 8. Germline assignment: CDR1 MDHEN and CDR2 SYDVKM. The CDR3 sequence is 16 residues long. The CDR3 nucleotides read TGTGCCAGCAGTTATAGGACGGGACAGGTTAATGAAAAACTGTTTTTT. Translating it yields CASSYRTGQVNEKLFF. Full variable domain (rest looked up from reference TRBV28 and TRBJ1-4): DVKVTQSSRYLVKRTGEKVFLECVQDMDHENMFWYRQDPGLGLRLIYFSYDVKMKEKGDIPEGYSVSREKKERFSLILESASTNQTSMYLCASSYRTGQVNEKLFFGSGTQLSVL.

The chain carries TRBV9 and TRBJ2-3; no firm D call. Per the germline V gene, CDR1 is SGDLS and CDR2 is YYNGEE. The V gene lost 4 bases and the J gene lost 3 bases, with 9 bases spanning the gap. The CDR3 has 13 residues. CDR3 in DNA: TGTGCCAGCAGCCCCAGGCAAACAGATACGCAGTATTTT. Protein: CASSPRQTDTQYF.

V usage is TRBV30 and J usage is TRBJ1-6, with a possible D match to TRBD1 (5 bases). From germline, CDR1 is GTSNPN and CDR2 SVGIG (reference sequence). The CDR3 extends over 14 amino acids. V dropped 0 bases and J dropped 9 bases, with 12 bases sitting between them. CDR3 residues: CAWSVGAFGSPLHF. In DNA, the CDR3 is TGTGCCTGGAGTGTAGGGGCTTTTGGTTCACCCCTCCACTTT.

The rearrangement joins TRBV5-1 to TRBJ1-1, with 9 nucleotides matching TRBD1. CDR1 is SGHRS, CDR2 YFSETQ, per germline. V shed 0 bases and J 6 bases; nucleotides not matched to a gene: 12. CDR3 size: 17 residues. The CDR3 reads CASSLANTGTGLAEAFF. The DNA for the CDR3 is TGCGCCAGCAGCTTGGCCAATACCGGGACAGGGCTGGCTGAAGCTTTCTTT.

The count of this clone is one. The V call is TRBV25-1, the J call TRBJ1-5; D unresolved. The CDR3 totals 12 residues. V gave up 4 bases and J gave up 2 bases, with 3 bases separating them. CDR1 is MGHDK, CDR2 SYGVNS, per germline. CDR3 region: CASSGGNQPQHF. The CDR3 coding sequence is TGTGCCAGCAGTGGCGGCAATCAGCCCCAGCATTTT. Filled out from reference TRBV25-1 and TRBJ1-5, the complete variable domain reads EADIYQTPRYLVIGTGKKITLECSQTMGHDKMYWYQQDPGMELHLIHYSYGVNSTEKGDLSSESTVSRIRTEHFPLTLESARPSHTSQYLCASSGGNQPQHFGDGTRLSIL.

This clone has a single count. This chain links TRBV7-9 with TRBJ1-2; TRBD1 might be the D (6 bases). Germline V lookup: CDR1 SEHNR, CDR2 FQNEAQ (reference sequence). Trimming left V 6 bases short and J 3 bases short, with 11 bases between. This CDR3 spans 13 amino acids. The CDR3 DNA reads TGTGCCAGCAGACAGAACAGGGACTATGGCTACACCTTC. Translating it yields CASRQNRDYGYTF.

CDR3 residues: CASSPTLGVYNEQFF. CDR3 in DNA: TGTGCCAGCAGCCCGACTCTCGGGGTATACAATGAGCAGTTCTTC. This chain links TRBV7-2 with TRBJ2-1, with a tentative D call TRBD2 (5 bases). The germline gives CDR1 SGHTA, CDR2 FQGNSA. Trimming removed 5 bases from V and 4 bases from J, with 15 bases in between. The CDR3 is 15 amino acids.

The chain links TRBV5-1 to TRBJ1-1; D unclear. This CDR3 has 13 amino acids. V dropped 2 bases and J dropped 2 bases, with 7 bases sitting between them. Germline CDR1 reads SGHRS; CDR2 reads YFSETQ. DNA for the CDR3: TGCGCCAGCAGCTTCACCAGAAACACTGAAGCTTTCTTT. The encoded protein is CASSFTRNTEAFF.

This sequence joins TRBV9 and TRBJ2-3, with no clear D. Deletions cut 0 bases from V and 5 bases from J, with 10 bases between. This CDR3 spans 14 amino acids. The germline V gene encodes CDR1 SGDLS and CDR2 YYNGEE. CDR3 residues: CASSVDEVVDTQYF. Written as DNA, the CDR3 is TGTGCCAGCAGCGTAGATGAGGTTGTAGATACGCAGTATTTT.

V and J are TRBV6-5 and TRBJ1-6; no firm D call. V lost 4 bases and J 10 bases, leaving 14 bases between the germline ends. Germline V gene data show CDR1 as MNHEY and CDR2 as SVGAGI. CDR3 length: 14 amino acids. CDR3 residues: CASSSDLRESPLHF. Written as DNA, the CDR3 is TGTGCCAGCAGTTCGGACCTGAGGGAATCACCCCTCCACTTT.

The rearrangement joins TRBV9 to TRBJ2-1; TRBD1 matches 8 bases. Trimming at V came to 4 bases and at J to 10 bases, leaving 19 bases not matched to a gene. The V gene's germline CDR1 is SGDLS and CDR2 YYNGEE. The CDR3 sequence is 17 residues long. The CDR3 is CASSPQTGGTGFSEQFF. In DNA, the CDR3 is TGTGCCAGCAGCCCACAGACTGGGGGGACAGGATTTTCCGAGCAGTTCTTC.